Listed here are 21 T cell receptor beta chains from one sample, sequenced in a study of Ad26.COV2.S vaccination and SARS-CoV-2 variants. The treatment: roughly 20 received Ad26.COV2.S at low or high dose, single or two shots; 5 received placebo; per-sample allocation not given. After the first vaccine or placebo injection, samples were drawn on day 63. Clones were sequenced by immunoSEQ multiplex PCR, and TCRdb holds only the in-frame ones, with some missing. The table lists a few hundred thousand clones, around 91% of them singletons. The sample here was peripheral blood, taken in a trial of Ad26.COV2.S vaccine versus placebo. These receptors were taken from a person aged 18-60 years who received the Ad26.COV2.S COVID-19 vaccine or a placebo.

J is TRBJ2-7 and V is TRBV19, with TRBD2 matching 10 bases. The CDR3 has 15 residues. The ends lost 5 bases at V and 2 bases at J; junction bases unmatched: 6. Germline-derived CDR1 and CDR2 are LNHDA and SQIVND (reference sequence). CDR3: CASSPRTSGPYEQYF. The CDR3 nucleotides read TGTGCCAGTAGTCCTCGGACTAGCGGACCCTACGAGCAGTACTTC.

The rearrangement joins TRBV4-1 to TRBJ2-2, with 8 bases that match TRBD2. The CDR3 loop spans 17 amino acids. Losses at the gene ends were 3 bases for V and 5 bases for J; bases not matched to a gene: 11. Germline loops: CDR1 MGHRA, CDR2 YSYEKL. The CDR3 bases are TGCGCCAGCAGCCAGACATCGGGACTAGTAGGGACCGGGGAGCTGTTTTTT. Residues: CASSQTSGLVGTGELFF.

This clone has only a few counts. This chain uses TRBV7-7 with TRBJ1-3; D might be TRBD1 (5 bases). CDR3 size: 14 residues. Germline CDR1 and CDR2: SSHAT and FNYEAQ (reference sequence). V shed 5 bases and J shed 7 bases, with 15 bases lying between them. In DNA, the CDR3 is TGTGCCAGCAGCCCTGCAGTCGGGGACAACACCATATATTTT. This codes for CASSPAVGDNTIYF. Based on the CDR3 plus reference TRBV7-7 and TRBJ1-3, the full variable domain is GAGVSQSPRYKVTKRGQDVTLRCDPISSHATLYWYQQALGQGPEFLTYFNYEAQPDKSGLPSDRFSAERPEGSISTLTIQRTEQRDSAMYRCASSPAVGDNTIYFGEGSWLTVV.

This clone appeared once. The rearrangement joins TRBV4-3 to TRBJ2-7; 9 bases are a match to TRBD2. Germline trimming cut 5 bases from V and 0 bases from J; bases unmatched to any gene: 5. Germline CDR1 LGHNA, CDR2 YSLEER. The CDR3 runs to 15 residues. CDR3 in amino acids: CASSWTSESSYEQYF. CDR3 coding DNA: TGCGCCAGCAGCTGGACTAGCGAAAGCTCCTACGAGCAGTACTTC.

This clone was found once. This chain joins TRBV5-6 and TRBJ2-7, with D perhaps being TRBD1 or TRBD2 (5 bases each). The CDR3 totals 15 residues. Trimming took off 2 bases at V and 1 base at J, with 13 bases between the two ends. The germline V gene has CDR1 SGHDT and CDR2 YYEEEE. CDR3: CASSLRGRVSYEQYF. For the CDR3, the DNA is TGTGCCAGCAGCTTACGGGGACGGGTATCCTACGAGCAGTACTTC.

This sequence joins TRBV13 and TRBJ2-7, with 8 bases identical to TRBD2. The V segment lost 5 bases and the J segment 9 bases; nucleotides outside the gene matches: 18. The germline gives CDR1 PRHDT, CDR2 FYEKMQ (reference sequence). The CDR3 covers 16 residues. In nucleotides, the CDR3 is TGTGCCAGCAGCCAACACACCGGGACTAGTGCTCCTATGCAGTACTTC. Residues: CASSQHTGTSAPMQYF.

The chain combines TRBV28 with TRBJ1-1; tentatively, D is TRBD1 (6 bases). This CDR3 comprises 15 residues. Trimming cost V 1 base and J 5 bases, with 14 bases left between them. Germline CDR1 and CDR2: MDHEN and SYDVKM. For the CDR3, the DNA is TGTGCCAGCAGTTTATTACAGGGACGGGTAACTGAAGCTTTCTTT. Its translation: CASSLLQGRVTEAFF.

The rearrangement uses TRBV6-5 and TRBJ1-5; D is unclear. The V and J ends lost 8 bases and 0 bases respectively, with 5 bases between them. Germline V lookup: CDR1 MNHEY, CDR2 SVGAGI. CDR3 length: 12 residues. This chain's CDR3 is CASGDSNQPQHF. In DNA form, the CDR3 reads TGTGCCAGCGGGGATAGCAATCAGCCCCAGCATTTT.

The table lists this clone with a few counts. The J gene is TRBJ1-6, the V gene TRBV11-2; no definite D call. This CDR3 region has 15 residues. Trimming shortened V by 2 bases and J by 0 bases, and 5 bases separated the two germline ends. Germline values: CDR1 SGHAT, CDR2 FQNNGV. CDR3 nucleotide sequence: TGTGCCAGCAGCTTAACGGGCTCCTATAATTCACCCCTCCACTTT. It translates to CASSLTGSYNSPLHF.

There are a few counts of this clone. The chain joins TRBV7-2 to TRBJ2-7; D gene unclear. The CDR3 runs 14 residues. In germline, CDR1 is SGHTA, CDR2 FQGNSA. V dropped 5 bases and J dropped 0 bases, with 11 bases sitting between them. The CDR3 nucleotides are TGTGCCAGCAGCCCCTGGCTGAGCTCCTACGAGCAGTACTTC. It codes for CASSPWLSSYEQYF.

In DNA form, the CDR3 reads TGTGCCACCAGCAGTCATATAGGGGCTGAAGCTTTCTTT. It translates to CATSSHIGAEAFF. This chain uses TRBV15 with TRBJ1-1, with D perhaps matching TRBD1 (5 bases). V was clipped by 3 bases and J by 6 bases, with 11 bases between them. Germline lookup yields CDR1 LNHNV and CDR2 YYDKDF (reference sequence). This CDR3 has 13 amino acids.

This clone came up once. The chain links TRBV23-1 to TRBJ2-7, with 9 bases matching TRBD1. TRBV23-1 is classed as an ORF, of uncertain function. After removal of 2 bases from V and 5 bases from J, the junction contained 19 bases not matched to a gene. The CDR3 sequence is 19 residues long. CDR3 DNA sequence: TGCGCCAGCAGTCAAATACGCGAGGGTGGGGACAGGGTTCATAACGAGCAGTACTTC. Its protein is CASSQIREGGDRVHNEQYF.

The V gene is TRBV29-1, the J gene TRBJ2-2, with D maybe TRBD1 (6 bases). Trimming removed 4 bases from V and 1 base from J, with 7 bases in between. The CDR3 length is 13 residues. Germline CDR1 and CDR2: SQVTM and ANQGSEA. DNA for the CDR3: TGCAGCGTTGGGACAGTGAACACCGGGGAGCTGTTTTTT. Its protein is CSVGTVNTGELFF.

The table lists this clone with a count of one. The chain uses TRBV2 and TRBJ2-1, with TRBD1 as a possible D gene (6 bases). CDR3 length: 13 residues. The V end was cut by 4 bases, the J end by 6 bases, with 10 bases between. Germline loops: CDR1 SNHLY, CDR2 FYNNEI. CDR3 DNA sequence: TGTGCCAGCAGTGGAGAACAGGGCAATGAGCAGTTCTTC. This codes for CASSGEQGNEQFF.

J is TRBJ2-1 and V is TRBV14; 7 bases match TRBD1. Germline trimming cut 0 bases from V and 6 bases from J; bases unmatched to any gene: 17. There are 19 residues in the CDR3. Germline CDR1 SGHDN, CDR2 FVKESK. The CDR3 DNA sequence: TGTGCCAGCAGCCAAGATAAGACAGGGTTTTTTCCCCTTGGCAATGAGCAGTTCTTC. It specifies CASSQDKTGFFPLGNEQFF.

The chain recombines TRBV6-2 or TRBV6-3 with TRBJ2-2; maybe TRBD1 (6 bases). V was pared by 3 bases and J by 7 bases, with 12 bases between. The length of the CDR3 is 14 residues. Germline V gives CDR1 MNHEY, CDR2 SVGEGT. CDR3 loop: CASSYGGADGELFF. The CDR3 DNA sequence: TGTGCCAGCAGTTATGGGGGCGCGGACGGGGAGCTGTTTTTT.

The rearrangement uses TRBV6-5 and TRBJ2-3; D possibly corresponds to TRBD2 (6 bases). Looked up from germline, CDR1 is MNHEY and CDR2 is SVGAGI. V was pared by 2 bases and J by 2 bases, with 11 bases between. There are 15 residues in the CDR3. In DNA form, the CDR3 reads TGTGCCAGCAGTTACGACGGCGGGAACACAGATACGCAGTATTTT. Its translation is CASSYDGGNTDTQYF.

The rearrangement uses TRBV18 and TRBJ2-1; tentatively, D is TRBD2 (6 bases). The CDR3 totals 13 residues. V was clipped by 3 bases and J by 10 bases, with 13 bases between them. The germline CDR1 and CDR2 sequences are KGHSH and LQKENI. This chain's CDR3 is CASSPRDFREQFF. Here the CDR3 DNA reads TGTGCCAGCTCACCCCGGGACTTCAGAGAGCAGTTCTTC.

V is TRBV28 and J is TRBJ2-1, with 7 bases aligning to TRBD2. The germline CDR1 and CDR2 sequences are MDHEN and SYDVKM. This CDR3 spans 14 amino acids. The junction had 11 bases not matched to a gene; V was cut back by 6 bases and J by 9 bases. CDR3 sequence reads: CASRGTTRGSEQFF. CDR3 nucleotide sequence: TGTGCCAGCAGGGGGACTACTCGGGGGAGTGAGCAGTTCTTC.

In nucleotides, the CDR3 is TGTGCCAGCAGTTTAGGGACTAGCGGGAGGGCCAATGAGCAGTTCTTC. It translates to CASSLGTSGRANEQFF. The gene calls are TRBV27 and TRBJ2-1; 16 bases are a match to TRBD2. From germline, CDR1 is MNHEY and CDR2 SMNVEV (reference sequence). The CDR3 covers 16 residues. Losses at the gene ends were 2 bases for V and 6 bases for J; bases not matched to a gene: 1.

The chain recombines TRBV6-2 or TRBV6-3 with TRBJ2-1; D is possibly TRBD2 (5 bases). Germline V lookup: CDR1 MNHEY, CDR2 SVGEGT. The CDR3 is 13 residues long. V lost 4 bases and J 6 bases, leaving 10 bases between the germline ends. The CDR3 nucleotides are TGTGCCAGCAGTTCAGGCGGAGGCAATGAGCAGTTCTTC. Protein: CASSSGGGNEQFF.